The rows below give T cell receptor beta chains drawn from one sample of a study of beta chain features in type 1 diabetes. Some clones are missing from TCRdb's copy, which holds only in-frame ones; the method was immunoSEQ multiplex PCR. The repertoire includes 620,000 or so clones, 15% of them detected once, and about 0.093% sits in the top ten. Sequenced input: naive CD4+ T cells from blood. The receptor source for this set is a man aged 18 to 29 in good health. The CDR3 runs from the conserved cysteine through the conserved F or W. The order of the fields is V gene, clone size, D gene, J gene, CDR3 protein, CDR3 DNA. D genes are given only for firm matches. Part of the rows lack a size; the others show once, few, many or a class for expanded clones.

>TRBV28|few|-|TRBJ2-5
CASNYPDSPQETQYF
TGTGCCAGCAACTACCCGGACAGCCCCCAAGAGACCCAGTACTTC
>TRBV4-1|-|TRBD2|TRBJ2-3
CASSQGLAGGTDTQYF
TGCGCCAGCAGCCAAGGGCTAGCGGGGGGCACAGATACGCAGTATTTT
>TRBV19|few|TRBD2|TRBJ2-1
CASSLRLAGSIYNEQFF
TGTGCCAGTAGTCTACGATTAGCGGGAAGTATCTACAATGAGCAGTTCTTC
>TRBV25-1|-|TRBD2|TRBJ2-3
CASSVGAGGRHGQYF
TGTGCCAGCAGTGTGGGAGCGGGAGGGCGCCATGGGCAGTATTTT
>TRBV29-1|-|-|TRBJ2-7
CSVAEGAQYF
TGCAGCGTGGCGGAGGGGGCGCAGTACTTC
>TRBV10-3|few|TRBD1|TRBJ2-1
CAISESSGTVGGEQFF
TGTGCCATCAGTGAGTCGTCAGGGACAGTCGGTGGTGAGCAGTTCTTC
>TRBV5-1|few|-|TRBJ2-4
CASRQELAKNIQYF
TGCGCCAGCAGACAGGAACTAGCCAAAAACATTCAGTACTTC
>TRBV19|few|-|TRBJ1-5
CASQGFNQPQHF
TGTGCCAGTCAAGGTTTCAATCAGCCCCAGCATTTT
>TRBV5-4|few|-|TRBJ2-5
CASGQETQYF
TGTGCCTCTGGCCAAGAGACCCAGTACTTC
>TRBV4-2|-|TRBD1|TRBJ1-5
CASSQEGRNRGQPQHF
TGTGCCAGCAGCCAAGAGGGGAGAAACAGGGGTCAGCCCCAGCATTTT
>TRBV5-4|-|-|TRBJ2-3
CASSLEGALFTDTQYF
TGTGCCAGCAGCTTGGAGGGCGCCCTTTTCACAGATACGCAGTATTTT
>TRBV5-1|-|-|TRBJ2-1
CASRPETQSLNEQFF
TGCGCCAGCAGACCTGAGACCCAATCCTTGAATGAGCAGTTCTTC
>TRBV5-1|few|-|TRBJ1-1
CASSLTGNTEAFF
TGCGCCAGCAGCCTGACGGGGAACACTGAAGCTTTCTTT
>TRBV4-1|few|TRBD1|TRBJ1-6
CASSRLQGANSPLHF
TGCGCCAGCAGCCGCCTACAGGGGGCAAATTCACCCCTCCACTTT
>TRBV4-2|few|TRBD2|TRBJ2-1
CASSQVRAGGLNEQFF
TGTGCCAGCAGCCAAGTGCGAGCGGGGGGGCTTAATGAGCAGTTCTTC
>TRBV7-2|-|-|TRBJ2-1
CASSLPILTGNEQFF
TGTGCCAGCAGCTTACCAATTCTGACAGGTAATGAGCAGTTCTTC
>TRBV18|few|-|TRBJ2-5
CASSPTGIVGETQYF
TGTGCCAGCTCACCTACAGGGATTGTGGGAGAGACCCAGTACTTC
>TRBV6-1|few|-|TRBJ1-6
CASSDYNSANSPLHF
TGTGCCAGCAGTGATTACAACAGCGCTAATTCACCCCTCCACTTT
>TRBV7-3|few|-|TRBJ1-1
CASSPGRNTEAFF
TGTGCCAGCAGCCCCGGGAGGAACACTGAAGCTTTCTTT
>TRBV5-1|-|-|TRBJ2-2
CASSLATGELFF
TGCGCCAGCAGCTTGGCCACCGGGGAGCTGTTTTTT
>TRBV5-6|-|-|TRBJ2-1
CASRQQRNEQFF
TGTGCCAGCAGACAACAGCGCAATGAGCAGTTCTTC
>TRBV7-9|few|TRBD1|TRBJ1-5
CASSPGTGGDGQPQHF
TGTGCCAGCAGCCCTGGGACAGGGGGCGATGGGCAGCCCCAGCATTTT
>TRBV29-1|few|-|TRBJ1-5
CSVARAQHF
TGCAGCGTTGCCAGGGCCCAGCATTTT
>TRBV7-7|few|-|TRBJ2-2
CASGVRSTGELFF
TGTGCTTCGGGGGTCCGGAGCACCGGGGAGCTGTTTTTT
>TRBV7-2|-|-|TRBJ2-7
CASSSYKTGLEQYF
TGTGCCAGCAGCTCGTACAAGACAGGCCTCGAGCAGTACTTC
>TRBV19|few|TRBD1|TRBJ2-7
CASRPRQGYEQYF
TGTGCCAGTAGGCCCCGACAGGGATACGAGCAGTACTTC
>TRBV13|few|-|TRBJ1-2
CASSLEGQIYGYTF
TGTGCCAGCAGCTTAGAGGGGCAGATCTATGGCTACACCTTC
>TRBV7-8|few|TRBD2|TRBJ2-1
CASSSTSGFNEQFF
TGTGCCAGCAGCAGCACTAGCGGGTTCAATGAGCAGTTCTTC
>TRBV28|few|TRBD1|TRBJ1-5
CASSTQGSNQPQHF
TGTGCCAGCAGTACACAGGGGAGCAATCAGCCCCAGCATTTT
>TRBV4-3|many|-|TRBJ1-4
CASSQVTGFEKLFF
TGCGCCAGCAGCCAAGTAACCGGGTTTGAAAAACTGTTTTTT
>TRBV21-1|-|-|TRBJ2-7
CASSTRGGRKLYEQYF
TGTGCCAGCAGCACCCGAGGGGGCAGGAAGCTCTACGAGCAGTACTTC
>TRBV5-6|few|TRBD2|TRBJ2-1
CASSLAGISYNEQFF
TGTGCCAGCAGCTTAGCGGGGATCTCCTACAATGAGCAGTTCTTC
>TRBV29-1|few|TRBD1|TRBJ2-7
CSVEDRTGGYEQYF
TGCAGCGTTGAAGATCGTACAGGGGGCTACGAGCAGTACTTC